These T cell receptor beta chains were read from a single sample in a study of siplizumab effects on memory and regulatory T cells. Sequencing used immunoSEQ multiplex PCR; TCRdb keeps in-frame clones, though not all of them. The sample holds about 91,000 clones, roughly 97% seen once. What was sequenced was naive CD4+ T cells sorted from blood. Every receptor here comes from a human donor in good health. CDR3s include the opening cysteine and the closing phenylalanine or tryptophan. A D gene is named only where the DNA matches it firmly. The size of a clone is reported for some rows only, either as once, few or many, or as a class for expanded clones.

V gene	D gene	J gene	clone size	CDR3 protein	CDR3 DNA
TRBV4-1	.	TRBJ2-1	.	CASSHNQRFLGDEQFF	TGCGCCAGCAGCCATAACCAGCGGTTCCTGGGGGATGAGCAGTTCTTC
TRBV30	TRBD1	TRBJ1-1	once	CAWTRSDRANTEAFF	TGTGCCTGGACCCGATCGGACAGGGCGAACACTGAAGCTTTCTTT
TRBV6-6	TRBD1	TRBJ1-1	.	CASSYRGQGNTEAFF	TGTGCCAGCAGTTACCGGGGACAGGGGAACACTGAAGCTTTCTTT
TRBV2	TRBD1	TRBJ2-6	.	CASSRDSLGGANVLTF	TGTGCCAGCAGTCGGGACAGTCTGGGGGGGGCCAACGTCCTGACTTTC
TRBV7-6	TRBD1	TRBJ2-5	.	CASSYGTGGAETQYF	TGTGCCAGCAGCTACGGGACAGGGGGCGCGGAGACCCAGTACTTC
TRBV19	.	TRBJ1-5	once	CASSITSGRAGSNQPQHF	TGTGCCAGTAGTATAACCTCCGGCAGGGCTGGTAGCAATCAGCCCCAGCATTTT
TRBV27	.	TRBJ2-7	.	CASSLGPSRAYEQYF	TGTGCCAGCAGTTTAGGTCCGAGTCGGGCCTACGAGCAGTACTTC
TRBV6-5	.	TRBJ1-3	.	CASSYSTDLGNTIYF	TGTGCCAGCAGTTACTCGACGGACCTTGGAAACACCATATATTTT
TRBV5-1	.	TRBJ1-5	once	CASSLGGGTNQPQHF	TGCGCCAGCAGCCTCGGCGGGGGGACAAATCAGCCCCAGCATTTT
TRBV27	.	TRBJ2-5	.	CASSLGGRIQETQYF	TGTGCCAGCAGTTTAGGGGGACGGATCCAAGAGACCCAGTACTTC
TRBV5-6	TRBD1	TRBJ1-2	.	CASSLGGQGFNYGYTF	TGTGCCAGCAGCTTGGGGGGACAGGGATTTAACTATGGCTACACCTTC
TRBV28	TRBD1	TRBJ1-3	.	CASSLSSGGVHTIYF	TGTGCCAGCAGTTTGTCCTCAGGGGGGGTCCACACCATATATTTT
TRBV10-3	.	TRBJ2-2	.	CAISGGTRMVGELFF	TGTGCCATCAGTGGCGGGACGCGTATGGTGGGGGAGCTGTTTTTT
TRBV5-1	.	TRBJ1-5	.	CASSFGANSNQPQHF	TGCGCCAGCAGCTTCGGGGCTAATAGCAATCAGCCCCAGCATTTT
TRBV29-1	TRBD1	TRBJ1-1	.	CSVAENRGNTEAFF	TGCAGCGTTGCCGAGAACAGGGGGAACACTGAAGCTTTCTTT
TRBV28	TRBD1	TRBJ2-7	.	CASTPPPTGAFPYEQYF	TGTGCCAGCACCCCTCCACCGACAGGGGCCTTTCCCTACGAGCAGTACTTC
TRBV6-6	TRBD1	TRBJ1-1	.	CASSYRATGGSEAFF	TGTGCCAGCAGTTACCGTGCGACAGGGGGATCTGAAGCTTTCTTT
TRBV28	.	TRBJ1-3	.	CASSLGGLGGNTIYF	TGTGCCAGCAGTTTAGGGGGATTGGGAGGAAACACCATATATTTT
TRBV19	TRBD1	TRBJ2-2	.	CASKSLGARGLPGELFF	TGTGCCAGTAAATCTTTGGGGGCCAGGGGGTTACCCGGGGAGCTGTTTTTT
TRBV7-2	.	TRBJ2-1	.	CASSLEGRGRYNEQFF	TGTGCCAGCAGCTTAGAAGGGCGGGGGCGCTACAATGAGCAGTTCTTC
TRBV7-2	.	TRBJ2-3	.	CASSWNRWTDTQYF	TGTGCCAGCAGCTGGAACCGTTGGACAGATACGCAGTATTTT
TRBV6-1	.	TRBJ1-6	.	CASSEIRSSYNSPLHF	TGTGCCAGCAGTGAAATCCGGAGCTCCTATAATTCACCCCTCCACTTT
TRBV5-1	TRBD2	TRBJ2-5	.	CASSTSSGQETQYF	TGCGCCAGCAGCACCTCTAGCGGACAAGAGACCCAGTACTTC
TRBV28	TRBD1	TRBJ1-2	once	CASSFWEGAEGYTF	TGTGCCAGCAGTTTCTGGGAGGGGGCAGAGGGCTACACCTTC
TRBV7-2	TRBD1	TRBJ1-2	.	CASSPSRDRVDGYTF	TGTGCCAGCAGCCCAAGCCGGGACAGGGTAGATGGCTACACCTTC
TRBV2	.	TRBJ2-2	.	CASSEASELWGELFF	TGTGCCAGCAGTGAAGCGTCTGAACTATGGGGGGAGCTGTTTTTT